This T cell receptor beta chain originates from a study of CD8+ T cells in alopecia areata. Study summary: Tofacitinib lasted 6 to 18 months, then 6 months off drug. General study results and limits: While tofacitinib was given, many expanded lesional clones persisted in scalp and blood. An increase in clonality over normal scalp was evident in lesional scalp, especially alopecia totalis/universalis.

CDR1 and CDR2 (germline): GTSNPN, SVGIG (reference sequence). The germline V and J ends were trimmed by 7 bases and 2 bases, with 14 bases remaining between them. The CDR3 runs 14 residues. Treatment defined: oral pan-JAK inhibitor, 5-10 mg twice daily. Sorting from PBMCs produced CD4+ and CD8+ T cells. Isolated RNA was reverse transcribed into cDNA used as the sequencing template. Profiled with immunoSEQ multiplex PCR; TCRdb holds only in-frame clones, not every one. The sample has roughly 210,000 clones; approximately 47% are singletons. With respect to this clone: The antigen is not known.

The specimen comprised CD4+ T cells sorted from blood, sampled between weeks 36 and 40, from a patient treated with tofacitinib. The source is a human donor with alopecia areata. This chain joins TRBV30 and TRBJ2-2; D is possibly TRBD1 or TRBD2 (5 bases each). CDR3 nucleotides: TGTGCCTTCTTACGGGGCCTAAACACCGGGGAGCTGTTTTTT. Its translation: CAFLRGLNTGELFF.